This entry concerns a single TCR beta chain. There is no known antigen for this receptor. The input lacks base qualities; no much larger clone sits a single base away. This sample was included in a study of blood T cell repertoires in COVID-19 (TCRdb year 2020). Regarding the complete study: Collaborator samples came from the United States, Italy and Spain and covered acute and convalescent phases of COVID-19. The prospective study material was composed of cDNA or gDNA derived from T cells, B-cell-depleted T cells, or PBMCs. The dataset comprised deeply sampled blood TCRbeta repertoires from subjects exposed to, actively infected with, or recovered from COVID-19. The repertoires were released in a freely available public database meant as a resource for research on the immune response to SARS-CoV-2. Samples were obtained from the ongoing ImmuneRACE study (first 160 participants) and from 1,254 subjects provided by 6 global collaborators. A de-identified subject ID, COVID-19 status, age in years and sex were almost always included in the sample metadata. HLA class I and class II types, where available, came from metadata supplied by the sample provider rather than from assay-based typing. The investigation overall reported the following: The amount of clinical and demographic metadata varied by source and participant and was provided uncurated.

The immunoSEQ Assay, a bias-controlled multiplex PCR, was used to amplify TCRbeta CDR3 regions from genomic DNA. The authors' pipeline ran thus. Within the assay, amplification of reference gene primers was used to estimate how many nucleated cells each sample contained. Sequence reads were collapsed and filtered to measure the absolute abundance of every unique TCRbeta CDR3 rearrangement. Productive Simpson clonality was computed per sample as the square root of Simpson's diversity index over productive rearrangements. TCRdb retrieved this table from immuneACCESS and kept in-frame rearrangements only. Not all clones are present; in checked studies, unresolved V genes account for under half, and no reason is known for the remainder. The V and J calls and clone size are taken from that table; D and trimming were inferred from the DNA. The sample table holds approximately 200,000 clones, of which 65% to 85% were seen once. The ten largest clonotypes hold 6.5% to 9% of the sample.

CDR1 and CDR2 are drawn from the germline V gene: MGHDK, SYGVNS. V was cut back by 2 bases and J by 6 bases, leaving a gap of 10 bases between them. Taken from cysteine to phenylalanine, the CDR3 has 14 residues. The retained sequence is limited to the CDR3, 42 bases, with the frame set at the first base. Participants in the prospective study were aged roughly 18 to 89 years, lived in more than 20 United States geographic areas, and enrolled through a virtual design. Cohort assignment in the prospective study relied on participant-reported clinical history from a screening survey and a study questionnaire. In the prospective study, whole blood, serum and a nasopharyngeal or oropharyngeal swab were collected from each participant by mobile phlebotomists. Prospective study participants could optionally give additional blood draws and questionnaires over an approximately 2-month period. Prospective study blood samples were shipped either frozen or at room temperature before DNA extraction.

The TCR sequence derives from a woman between 40 and 55 years old with acute COVID-19. Recombination connected TRBV25-1 to TRBJ2-2, and TRBD1 may be the D gene, going by 5 matching bases. Sequenced: PBMCs or T cells enriched from blood (not recorded which). The sequenced DNA: TGTGCCAGCAGTGAACAGGGTCGATCCGGGGAGCTGTTTTTT. Its coded protein is CASSEQGRSGELFF. The CDR3, completed at both ends by the reference TRBV25-1 and TRBJ2-2 genes, gives the full variable domain EADIYQTPRYLVIGTGKKITLECSQTMGHDKMYWYQQDPGMELHLIHYSYGVNSTEKGDLSSESTVSRIRTEHFPLTLESARPSHTSQYLCASSEQGRSGELFFGEGSRLTVL.